The clone carrying this TCR beta chain was counted between two and nine times. These data belong to a study of identical twins. Trimming pared 7 bases from V and 2 bases from J, leaving 9 bases between. Germline CDR1 reads MNHNS; CDR2 reads SASEGT. The CDR3 is made up of 13 amino acids. In TCRdb, the 5' RACE reads were re-called with MiXCR into one record per CDR3 protein. The sample carries about 690,000 distinct CDR3 sequences, roughly 20% recorded once. The sample was also reused in another study, on T cells expressing NK-cell markers.

The sequence came from a woman aged 18 to 35 in good health. This chain links TRBV6-1 with TRBJ2-1; D may be TRBD2 (5 bases). Sequencing was carried out using PBMCs. In DNA form, the CDR3 reads TGTGCCAGCATAAGCGGTCCCTACAATGAGCAGTTCTTC. It yields the protein CASISGPYNEQFF.